The sequence of this T cell receptor (beta chain) was determined in a study of T-cell reconstitution after alpha-beta-depleted transplantation in children. Using unique molecular identifiers, the investigators prepared the TCRbeta library. TCRdb recomputed calls from the PCR reads with MiXCR, one row per CDR3 protein. The repertoire holds some 500,000 distinct CDR3 sequences, with about 33% as singletons. There are 14 residues in the CDR3. Trimming cost V 2 bases and J 1 base, with 7 bases left between them. The V gene is TRBV12-3 or TRBV12-4, the J gene TRBJ2-3; D remains ambiguous. The origin of this receptor is a human donor who donated a stem cell graft to a child with aplastic anemia. The sample here was PBMCs from the stem cell graft donor, taken from the stem cell graft. Here the CDR3 reads CASSLILRTDTQYF. The CDR3 nucleotides read TGTGCCAGCAGTTTAATACTACGCACAGATACGCAGTATTTT.